Below, 16 T cell receptor beta chains from the same sample are listed, as sequenced in a study of identical twins. TCRdb recomputed calls from the 5' RACE reads with MiXCR, one row per CDR3 protein. The sample lists approximately 300,000 distinct CDR3 sequences; 7.5% to 9.5% were seen once. This same sample was also part of a study on yellow fever vaccine responses in identical twins.

What was sequenced was CD8+ T cells sorted from blood. These receptors originate from a young woman in good health.

This clonotype was observed many times. The J gene is TRBJ2-7, the V gene TRBV29-1, with a weak D call TRBD1 (5 bases). This CDR3 is 15 amino acids long. V was cut by 1 base and J by 0 bases, with 13 bases left in between. CDR1 is SQVTM, CDR2 ANQGSEA, per germline. The CDR3 here is CSVEGQQGASYEQYF. The CDR3 DNA reads as TGCAGCGTTGAAGGTCAACAAGGGGCCTCCTACGAGCAGTACTTC.

This clonotype has just a few counts. The chain joins TRBV19 to TRBJ1-4, with D maybe TRBD1 (6 bases). CDR1 LNHDA and CDR2 SQIVND come from the germline V gene (reference sequence). This CDR3 comprises 15 residues. Trimming took 6 bases from V and 1 from J, leaving 12 bases between them. CDR3 sequence (DNA): TGTGCCAGTAGATACGACAGGAGAACTAATGAAAAACTGTTTTTT. Protein product: CASRYDRRTNEKLFF.

This clonotype was detected a few times. V is TRBV28 and J is TRBJ2-4, with 8 bases identical to TRBD2. V lost 4 bases, J lost 3 bases, and 8 bases stayed unmatched. The CDR3 is 16 residues long. Germline V gene lookup returns CDR1 MDHEN and CDR2 SYDVKM. For the CDR3, the DNA is TGTGCCAGCAGTTCCAGGTCGGGGGGGCTCAAAAACATTCAGTACTTC. Translation gives CASSSRSGGLKNIQYF.

This clonotype has just a few counts. This chain uses TRBV6-1 with TRBJ2-5; 13 bases match TRBD2. V dropped 6 bases and J dropped 3; count of bases not matched to a gene: 10. The CDR3 consists of 17 residues. Germline CDR1 and CDR2: MNHNS and SASEGT. The CDR3 nucleotides read TGTGCCAGCAGCTCCGTACTAGCGGGAGGGTTGGAAGAGACCCAGTACTTC. Translating it yields CASSSVLAGGLEETQYF.

This clonotype was observed at least ten times. The chain joins TRBV7-9 to TRBJ2-7; tentatively, D is TRBD1 (5 bases). The CDR3 runs 15 residues. V dropped 1 base and J dropped 2 bases, with 12 bases sitting between them. Germline V gene sequence: CDR1 SEHNR, CDR2 FQNEAQ (reference sequence). The CDR3 nucleotides read TGTGCCAGCAGCTTAGTACAGGAGTCCCCCTACGAGCAGTACTTC. It codes for CASSLVQESPYEQYF.

This clonotype was found many times. The genes are TRBV29-1 and TRBJ2-7, with 12 positions matching TRBD1. The CDR3 is 16 amino acids. J gave up 2 bases and V 4 bases, and 9 bases lay outside the gene matches. Germline V gene lookup returns CDR1 SQVTM and CDR2 ANQGSEA. This chain's CDR3 is CSVAVGTGGLAYEQYF. The CDR3, as DNA: TGCAGCGTTGCCGTCGGGACAGGGGGCCTTGCCTACGAGCAGTACTTC.

At least ten counts were recorded for this clonotype. The V gene is TRBV27, the J gene TRBJ2-3, with a tentative D call TRBD2 (7 bases). V was cut by 0 bases and J by 2 bases, with 15 bases left in between. Germline V gene sequence: CDR1 MNHEY, CDR2 SMNVEV (reference sequence). This CDR3 comprises 17 residues. CDR3: CASSLSGGGAFTDTQYF. The CDR3 coding sequence is TGTGCCAGCAGTTTATCGGGTGGGGGGGCCTTCACAGATACGCAGTATTTT.

V gene TRBV5-1 combines with J gene TRBJ2-1, with 11 bases fitting TRBD2. The CDR3 is 17 residues long. V was clipped by 3 bases and J by 7 bases; unmatched bases: 12. The V gene's germline CDR1 is SGHRS and CDR2 YFSETQ. The CDR3 nucleotides read TGCGCCAGCAGCTGGGGGATACTAGCGGGAGCGGGTAATGAGCAGTTCTTC. The encoded protein is CASSWGILAGAGNEQFF.

Details on this clonotype: Germline is not matched at one junction end, which may reflect a read error. The chain couples TRBV7-7 to TRBJ2-3; D not resolved. Looked up from germline, CDR1 is SSHAT and CDR2 is FNYEAQ (reference sequence). This CDR3 is 14 amino acids long. The CDR3 region is CASSRIPGTDTQYF. Here the CDR3 DNA reads TGTGCTAGCAGCCGCATACCCGGGACAGATACGCAGTATTTT.

This clonotype appeared many times. The chain has TRBV15 and TRBJ1-5; D gene ambiguous. The germline V and J ends were trimmed by 0 bases and 7 bases, with 7 bases remaining between them. Looked up from germline, CDR1 is LNHNV and CDR2 is YYDKDF (reference sequence). CDR3 length: 13 residues. CDR3 sequence reads: CATSRDDSQPQHF. The CDR3 region has the DNA TGTGCCACCAGCAGAGATGATAGCCAGCCCCAGCATTTT.

This clonotype has a count of ten or more. The J gene is TRBJ2-6, the V gene TRBV5-1; D unclear. Per the germline V gene, CDR1 is SGHRS and CDR2 is YFSETQ. Trimming took 4 bases from V and 3 from J, leaving 11 bases between them. CDR3 length equals 15 residues. The CDR3 nucleotides read TGCGCCAGCAGCAGGGAATGGGTTGGGGCCAACGTCCTGACTTTC. Residues: CASSREWVGANVLTF.

This clonotype was seen more than once but under ten times. This chain uses TRBV29-1 with TRBJ2-3; tentatively, D is TRBD1 (6 bases). The germline V gene has CDR1 SQVTM and CDR2 ANQGSEA. The CDR3 totals 14 residues. Trimming took 2 bases from V and 0 from J, leaving 9 bases between them. The CDR3 DNA reads as TGCAGCGTTGAAAATACAGGGAGCACAGATACGCAGTATTTT. Amino acid sequence: CSVENTGSTDTQYF.

V gene TRBV7-8 combines with J gene TRBJ2-1; TRBD1 agrees at 7 bases. The CDR3 sequence is 14 residues long. Germline loops: CDR1 SGHVS, CDR2 FQNEAQ. Trimming took 7 bases from V and 8 from J; bases not matched to a gene: 11. The CDR3 is CASTPMDRNDEQFF. The CDR3, as DNA: TGTGCCAGCACCCCCATGGACAGGAACGATGAGCAGTTCTTC.

This clonotype appeared many times. The genes are TRBV10-3 and TRBJ2-1; no firm D call. Germline V lookup: CDR1 ENHRY, CDR2 SYGVKD. V was cut by 2 bases and J by 0 bases, with 11 bases left in between. The length of the CDR3 is 16 residues. The chain's CDR3 is CAISEGSPLSYNEQFF. The CDR3 DNA reads as TGTGCCATCAGTGAGGGCTCGCCGCTCTCCTACAATGAGCAGTTCTTC.

This clonotype was detected only a few times. The genes are TRBV7-9 and TRBJ2-5, with D uncertain. The germline V gene has CDR1 SEHNR and CDR2 FQNEAQ (reference sequence). The CDR3 totals 15 residues. V was pared by 2 bases and J by 2 bases, with 12 bases between. The CDR3 DNA follows: TGTGCCAGCAGCTTAACAACAGAATTACAAGAGACCCAGTACTTC. It yields the protein CASSLTTELQETQYF.

The chain couples TRBV7-9 to TRBJ2-1; possible D gene TRBD2, 6 bases. This CDR3 comprises 16 residues. The germline V and J ends were trimmed by 5 bases and 3 bases, with 17 bases remaining between them. Germline-derived CDR1 and CDR2 are SEHNR and FQNEAQ (reference sequence). In nucleotides, the CDR3 is TGTGCCAGCAGCCCCCGATGGGGGGAAGACTACAATGAGCAGTTCTTC. It encodes CASSPRWGEDYNEQFF.